This T cell receptor beta chain was captured in a study of cytomegalovirus exposure and HLA in healthy donors. Findings and caveats of the study: It is likely that the observed cluster of highly shared sequence variants was a sequencing artifact. Researchers reportedly found TCR beta sequences accurately predicted most subjects' HLA-A and HLA-B alleles.

Germline CDR1 and CDR2: ENHRY and SYGVKD. CDR3 length: 11 residues. Trimming removed 5 bases at V and 6 bases at J, with 6 bases between. The PCR used 60 Vbeta and 13 Jbeta primers. Per the original methods: It was a later analysis that counted about 80 million unique TCR beta chains, of which about 10 million were shared. Here immunoSEQ multiplex PCR was the method, and the copy in TCRdb shows in-frame clones only, minus some. The V and J calls and clone size come from that table; D and trimming were worked out from the DNA. This sample has about 180,000 clones; roughly three quarters occur once, and the top ten carry approximately 2.9%. Of note for this clone: As yet, its antigen is unknown.

Input material: PBMCs. The J gene is TRBJ2-3, the V gene TRBV10-3; D may be TRBD1 (6 bases). This TCR derives from a male donor in good health and CMV-seronegative. CDR3 nucleotides: TGTGCCATCAGTCAGGGGGATACGCAGTATTTT. This gives the protein CAISQGDTQYF.